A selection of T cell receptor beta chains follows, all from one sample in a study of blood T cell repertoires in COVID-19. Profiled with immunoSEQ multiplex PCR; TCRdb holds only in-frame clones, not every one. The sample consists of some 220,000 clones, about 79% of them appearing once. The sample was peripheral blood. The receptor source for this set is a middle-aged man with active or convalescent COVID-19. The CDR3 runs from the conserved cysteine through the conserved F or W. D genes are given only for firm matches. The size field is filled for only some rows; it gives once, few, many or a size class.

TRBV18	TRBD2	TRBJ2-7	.	CASSQTSGGLSEQYF	TGTGCCAGCTCACAGACTAGCGGGGGGCTCAGCGAGCAGTACTTC
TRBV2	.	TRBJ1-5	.	CASSPGTVNQPQHF	TGTGCCAGCAGCCCTGGAACAGTCAATCAGCCCCAGCATTTT
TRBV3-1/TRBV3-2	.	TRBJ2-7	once	CASSQVIGPGSYEQYF	TGTGCCAGCAGCCAAGTTATTGGTCCAGGTTCCTACGAGCAGTACTTC
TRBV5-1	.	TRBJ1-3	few	CASSLGTGIGNTIYF	TGCGCCAGCAGCTTGGGAACAGGGATAGGAAACACCATATATTTT
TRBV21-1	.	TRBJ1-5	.	CASSNGQNQPQHF	TGTGCCAGCAGCAATGGACAAAATCAGCCCCAGCATTTT
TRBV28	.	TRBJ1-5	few	CASSKLNNQPQHF	TGTGCCAGCAGTAAACTTAACAATCAGCCCCAGCATTTT
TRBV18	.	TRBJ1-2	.	CASSPPAGQGYTF	TGTGCCAGCTCACCACCGGCAGGGCAAGGCTACACCTTC
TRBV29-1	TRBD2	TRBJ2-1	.	CSVGIAGGRNEQFF	TGCAGCGTTGGGATAGCGGGAGGTAGGAATGAGCAGTTCTTC
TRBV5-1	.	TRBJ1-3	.	CASSLEVLSGSGNTIYF	TGCGCCAGCAGCTTGGAGGTATTGAGCGGTTCTGGAAACACCATATATTTT
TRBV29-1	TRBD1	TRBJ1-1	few	CSVHGTDTEAFF	TGCAGCGTGCATGGGACAGACACTGAAGCTTTCTTT
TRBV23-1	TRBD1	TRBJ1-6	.	CASSPENAGGPNSPLHF	TGCGCCAGCAGTCCCGAAAACGCAGGGGGCCCAAATTCACCCCTCCACTTT
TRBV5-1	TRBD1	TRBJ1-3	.	CASSLAGTGVGNTIYF	TGCGCCAGCAGCTTGGCCGGGACAGGGGTTGGAAACACCATATATTTT
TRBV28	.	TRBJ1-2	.	CASSRGRGYGYTF	TGTGCCAGCAGCAGGGGCCGTGGCTATGGCTACACCTTC
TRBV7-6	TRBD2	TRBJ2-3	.	CASRGLAGGTDTQYF	TGTGCCAGCAGAGGACTAGCGGGAGGGACTGATACGCAGTATTTT
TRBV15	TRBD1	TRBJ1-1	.	CATSSPPRDSHGLDTEAFF	TGTGCCACCAGCAGCCCCCCCCGGGACAGCCACGGGTTGGACACTGAAGCTTTCTTT
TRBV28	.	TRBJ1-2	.	CASSLTRYGYTF	TGTGCCAGCAGCCTCACACGCTATGGCTACACCTTC
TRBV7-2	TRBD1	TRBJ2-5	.	CASRKRGLSQETQYF	TGTGCCAGCAGGAAGAGGGGGCTCAGTCAAGAGACCCAGTACTTC
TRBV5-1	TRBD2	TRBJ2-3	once	CASSYGTSGSRDTQYF	TGCGCCAGCAGTTACGGGACTAGCGGGAGTAGGGATACGCAGTATTTT
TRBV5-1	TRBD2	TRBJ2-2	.	CASSLLGLAGTGELFF	TGCGCCAGCAGCTTGTTAGGACTAGCTGGCACCGGGGAGCTGTTTTTT
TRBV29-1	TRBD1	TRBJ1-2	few	CSVAGLGRGYGYTF	TGCAGCGTTGCGGGGTTGGGCAGGGGGTATGGCTACACCTTC
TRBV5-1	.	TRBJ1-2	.	CASSRDRIYGYTF	TGCGCCAGCAGCCGAGACAGAATTTATGGCTACACCTTC
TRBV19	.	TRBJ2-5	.	CASSAHSRQGETQYF	TGTGCCAGTAGTGCCCACTCCCGGCAGGGAGAGACCCAGTACTTC
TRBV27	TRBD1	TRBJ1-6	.	CASSLLPHRGLYNSPLHF	TGTGCCAGCAGCCTACTACCCCACAGGGGGCTCTATAATTCACCCCTCCACTTT
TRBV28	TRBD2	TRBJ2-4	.	CASILSGDKNIQYF	TGTGCCAGCATCCTTAGCGGGGACAAAAACATTCAGTACTTC
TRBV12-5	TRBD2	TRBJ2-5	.	CASLRGGEETQYF	TGTGCTAGTCTACGGGGGGGCGAGGAGACCCAGTACTTC
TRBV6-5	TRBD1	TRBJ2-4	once	CASSRQGSKNIQYF	TGTGCCAGCAGCAGACAGGGGTCCAAAAACATTCAGTACTTC
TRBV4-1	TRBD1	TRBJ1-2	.	CASSQADRGQDGYTF	TGCGCCAGCAGCCAAGCGGACAGGGGCCAGGATGGCTACACCTTC
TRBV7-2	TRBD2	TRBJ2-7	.	CASSFVGLAGGTSLEQYF	TGTGCCAGCAGCTTTGTGGGACTAGCGGGGGGTACCTCCCTCGAGCAGTACTTC
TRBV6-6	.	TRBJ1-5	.	CASSYVLSSNQPQHF	TGTGCCAGCAGTTACGTACTTTCGAGCAATCAGCCCCAGCATTTT
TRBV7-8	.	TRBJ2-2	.	CASSLRGSWNTGELFF	TGTGCCAGCAGCTTAAGGGGGAGCTGGAACACCGGGGAGCTGTTTTTT
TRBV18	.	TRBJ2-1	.	CASSPPGAGAGGTEQFF	TGTGCCAGCTCACCACCGGGGGCGGGAGCAGGGGGCACTGAGCAGTTCTTC
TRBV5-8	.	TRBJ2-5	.	CASSLILQETQYF	TGTGCCAGCAGCCTTATACTCCAAGAGACCCAGTACTTC
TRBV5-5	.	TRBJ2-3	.	CASSLAPTSTDTQYF	TGTGCCAGCAGCTTGGCCCCCACTAGCACAGATACGCAGTATTTT
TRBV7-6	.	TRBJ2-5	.	CASSLRAGYLETQYF	TGTGCCAGCAGCTTACGGGCAGGGTATCTAGAGACCCAGTACTTC
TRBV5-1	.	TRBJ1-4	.	CASSLQETNEKLFF	TGCGCCAGCAGCTTGCAGGAAACTAATGAAAAACTGTTTTTT
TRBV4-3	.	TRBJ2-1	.	CASSLGTQDEQFF	TGCGCCAGCAGCCTCGGGACACAGGATGAGCAGTTCTTC
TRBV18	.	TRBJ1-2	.	CASSMLENYGYTF	TGTGCCAGCTCAATGCTAGAGAACTATGGCTACACCTTC
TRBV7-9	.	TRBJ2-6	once	CASSYGGSGANVLTF	TGTGCCAGCAGCTACGGGGGCTCTGGGGCCAACGTCCTGACTTTC
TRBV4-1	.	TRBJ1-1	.	CASSVGGTNTEAFF	TGCGCCAGCAGTGTTGGCGGTACAAACACTGAAGCTTTCTTT
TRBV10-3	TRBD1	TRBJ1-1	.	CAISELPTGGVTEAFF	TGTGCCATCAGTGAGCTACCGACAGGGGGCGTCACTGAAGCTTTCTTT
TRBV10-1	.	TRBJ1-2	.	CASSDRAPYGYTF	TGCGCCAGCAGTGACAGGGCGCCCTATGGCTACACCTTC
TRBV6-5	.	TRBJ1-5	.	CASSSSGGANQPQHF	TGTGCCAGCAGTTCATCCGGGGGGGCGAATCAGCCCCAGCATTTT
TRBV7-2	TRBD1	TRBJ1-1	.	CASSRTMDRRTEAFF	TGTGCCAGCAGCCGCACAATGGACAGGAGGACTGAAGCTTTCTTT
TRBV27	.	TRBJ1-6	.	CASSFSQGNSPLHF	TGTGCCAGCAGTTTCTCCCAGGGTAATTCACCCCTCCACTTT
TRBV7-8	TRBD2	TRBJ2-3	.	CASSLVGGSADTQYF	TGTGCCAGCAGCTTAGTCGGCGGGAGTGCAGATACGCAGTATTTT
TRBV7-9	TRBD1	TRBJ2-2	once	CASSLYGTGWRNGELFF	TGTGCCAGCAGCCTCTACGGGACAGGGTGGCGGAACGGGGAGCTGTTTTTT
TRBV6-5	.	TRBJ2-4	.	CASKTLGGAGFSF	TGTGCCAGTAAGACCCTGGGGGGGGCGGGCTTCTCCTTC
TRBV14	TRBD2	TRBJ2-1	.	CASSGTSGSEQFF	TGTGCCAGCTCCGGGACTAGCGGGAGTGAGCAGTTCTTC